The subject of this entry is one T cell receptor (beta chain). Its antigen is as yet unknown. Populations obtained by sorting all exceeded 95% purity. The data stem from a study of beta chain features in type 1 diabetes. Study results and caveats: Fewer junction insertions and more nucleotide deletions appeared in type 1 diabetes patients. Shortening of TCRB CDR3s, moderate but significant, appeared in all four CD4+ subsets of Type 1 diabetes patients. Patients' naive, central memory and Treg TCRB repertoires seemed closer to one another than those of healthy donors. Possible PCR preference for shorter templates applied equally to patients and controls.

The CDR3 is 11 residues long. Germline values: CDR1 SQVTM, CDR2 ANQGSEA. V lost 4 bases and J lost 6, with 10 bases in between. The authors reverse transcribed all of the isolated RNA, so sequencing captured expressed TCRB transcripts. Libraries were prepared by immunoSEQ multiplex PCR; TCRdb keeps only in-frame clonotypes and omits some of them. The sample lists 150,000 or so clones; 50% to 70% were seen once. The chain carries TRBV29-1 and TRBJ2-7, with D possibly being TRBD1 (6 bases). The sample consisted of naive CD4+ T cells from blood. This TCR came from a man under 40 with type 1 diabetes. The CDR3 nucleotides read TGCAGCGTTGGGGGCAGGGGCGAGCAGTACTTC. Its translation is CSVGGRGEQYF.